The TCR beta chain described here comes from a study of molecular identifiers for immune sequencing clone quantification. Overall study: Five portions were made in replicates from RNA of 20,000 or 100,000 naive CD8 cells, and four underwent sequencing.

For naive CD8 T cells, sorting used the CD8+CD4-CCR7+CD45RA+ phenotype. Each CDR3 protein is one row after TCRdb ran MiXCR on the PCR reads. This table holds around 460,000 distinct CDR3 sequences, approximately 25% found once. Study results and limitations: Clones of above 20 RNA copies carried over 97% of effector molecules; in naive cells they carried under 1%.

This clonotype was observed a handful of times. Its antigen remains unidentified. Trimming took 0 bases from V and 6 from J, leaving 3 bases between them. CDR3 length: 13 amino acids. This sequence joins TRBV12-3 or TRBV12-4 and TRBJ1-6; D not certain. Sequenced sample: naive CD8+ T cells from blood, with Jurkat cell RNA spiked in. Subset reported: FACS-sorted CD8+CD4-CCR7+CD45RA+ naive T cells. The TCR originated in a human donor in good health. Some libraries in this study had Jurkat cell RNA spiked in. The CDR3 DNA sequence: TGTGCCAGCAGTTTAGCGGTTAATTCACCCCTCCACTTT. It translates to CASSLAVNSPLHF.